These T cell receptor beta chains were read from a single sample in a study of blood T cell repertoires in COVID-19. Profiled with immunoSEQ multiplex PCR; TCRdb holds only in-frame clones, not every one. In the table there are some 280,000 clones, 75% to 90% of which are singletons. Sequenced input: peripheral blood. The source is a middle-aged woman who had recovered from COVID-19. Both conserved end residues are part of each CDR3. D genes are given only for firm matches. The size of a clone is reported for some rows only, either as once, few or many, or as a class for expanded clones.

v_call	cdr3_length	clone_size	j_call	d_call	cdr3_aa	cdr3_nt
TRBV19	15	.	TRBJ2-5	TRBD1	CASSRMAGQEETQYF	TGTGCCAGTAGTAGGATGGCGGGACAGGAAGAGACCCAGTACTTC
TRBV6-5	12	.	TRBJ2-7	TRBD1	CATWTGVGEQYF	TGTGCCACATGGACAGGCGTGGGCGAGCAGTACTTC
TRBV30	15	.	TRBJ1-4	TRBD1	CAWSDVPGQGLKLFF	TGTGCCTGGAGTGACGTCCCGGGACAGGGACTAAAACTGTTTTTT
TRBV29-1	13	.	TRBJ2-1	TRBD2	CSAHQRDYNEQFF	TGCAGCGCCCACCAGCGGGACTACAATGAGCAGTTCTTC
TRBV10-2	14	.	TRBJ1-6	.	CASNKGQDNSPLHF	TGCGCCAGCAACAAAGGACAAGATAATTCACCCCTCCACTTT
TRBV5-5	16	.	TRBJ2-3	TRBD2	CASSRPGLADTDTQYF	TGTGCCAGCAGCCGACCGGGACTAGCGGACACAGATACGCAGTATTTT
TRBV10-3	18	.	TRBJ2-1	TRBD2	CAITRAVVAGGVGNEQFF	TGTGCCATCACCCGGGCGGTCGTGGCGGGAGGTGTCGGGAATGAGCAGTTCTTC
TRBV4-2	13	.	TRBJ1-1	.	CASSQGRDSEAFF	TGTGCCAGCAGCCAAGGACGGGACTCTGAAGCTTTCTTT
TRBV5-8	12	.	TRBJ1-2	.	CASSLGDYGYTF	TGTGCCAGCAGCTTGGGCGACTATGGCTACACCTTC
TRBV7-9	13	once	TRBJ2-7	.	CASSSDYSYEQYF	TGTGCCAGCAGCTCGGACTATTCCTACGAGCAGTACTTC
TRBV28	15	.	TRBJ1-1	.	CASSLYREGSTEAFF	TGTGCCAGCAGTTTATACCGGGAAGGGAGCACTGAAGCTTTCTTT
TRBV28	15	once	TRBJ2-3	TRBD2	CASSLGLAGKDTQYF	TGTGCCAGCAGTTTGGGACTAGCGGGTAAAGATACGCAGTATTTT
TRBV11-3	14	.	TRBJ2-7	TRBD2	CASSLGEGSYEQYF	TGTGCCAGCAGCTTAGGGGAGGGCAGCTACGAGCAGTACTTC
TRBV11-2	17	.	TRBJ2-7	TRBD2	CASSSGKVAGSPYEQYF	TGTGCCAGCAGCAGCGGGAAGGTAGCGGGCTCCCCCTACGAGCAGTACTTC
TRBV4-1	18	.	TRBJ2-5	TRBD2	CASSQGWSGSHTGETQYF	TGCGCCAGCAGCCAAGGGTGGAGCGGGAGCCACACCGGGGAGACCCAGTACTTC
TRBV29-1	13	.	TRBJ2-7	TRBD2	CSAGTSGNYEQYF	TGCAGCGCAGGGACTAGCGGGAACTACGAGCAGTACTTC
TRBV11-1	15	.	TRBJ1-4	TRBD1	CASSPRTGTNEKLFF	TGTGCCAGCAGCCCCAGGACAGGGACTAATGAAAAACTGTTTTTT
TRBV28	12	.	TRBJ1-5	TRBD1	CALQGADQPQHF	TGTGCCCTACAGGGGGCGGATCAGCCCCAGCATTTT
TRBV5-4	14	once	TRBJ2-5	.	CASSLWVAQETQYF	TGTGCCAGCAGCTTGTGGGTAGCCCAAGAGACCCAGTACTTC
TRBV5-1	16	.	TRBJ2-1	TRBD2	CASSLVVTSGMEEQFF	TGCGCCAGCAGCTTGGTAGTGACTAGCGGGATGGAGGAGCAGTTCTTC
TRBV28	17	.	TRBJ2-3	.	CASSFDLSGQTTDTQYF	TGTGCCAGCAGTTTTGATCTGAGCGGGCAGACCACAGATACGCAGTATTTT
TRBV19	12	.	TRBJ2-7	.	CASSISGNEQYF	TGTGCCAGTAGTATTTCGGGGAACGAGCAGTACTTC